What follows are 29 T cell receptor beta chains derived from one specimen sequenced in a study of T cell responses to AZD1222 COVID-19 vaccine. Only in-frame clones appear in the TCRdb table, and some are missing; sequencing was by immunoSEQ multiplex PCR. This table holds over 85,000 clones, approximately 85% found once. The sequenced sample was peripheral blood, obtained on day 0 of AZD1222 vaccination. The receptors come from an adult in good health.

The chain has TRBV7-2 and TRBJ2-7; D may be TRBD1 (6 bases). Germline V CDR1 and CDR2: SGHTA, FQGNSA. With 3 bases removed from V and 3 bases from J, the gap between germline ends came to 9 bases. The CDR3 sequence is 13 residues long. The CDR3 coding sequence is TGTGCCAGCAGCTTTACGGACAGCTACGAGCAGTACTTC. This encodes CASSFTDSYEQYF.

For the CDR3, the DNA is TGCGCCAGCACCCGGACAGGGAACACTGAAGCTTTCTTT. It yields the protein CASTRTGNTEAFF. The V gene is TRBV5-1, the J gene TRBJ1-1, with TRBD1 matching over 7 bases. CDR3 length: 13 amino acids. Germline V gene lookup returns CDR1 SGHRS and CDR2 YFSETQ. V gave up 6 bases and J gave up 1 base; unmatched junction bases: 3.

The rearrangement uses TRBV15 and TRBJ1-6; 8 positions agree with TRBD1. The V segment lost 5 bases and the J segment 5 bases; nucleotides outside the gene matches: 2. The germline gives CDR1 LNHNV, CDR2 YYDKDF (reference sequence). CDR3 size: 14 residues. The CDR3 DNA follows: TGTGCCACCAGCGGACAGGGTGATAATTCACCCCTCCACTTT. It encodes CATSGQGDNSPLHF.

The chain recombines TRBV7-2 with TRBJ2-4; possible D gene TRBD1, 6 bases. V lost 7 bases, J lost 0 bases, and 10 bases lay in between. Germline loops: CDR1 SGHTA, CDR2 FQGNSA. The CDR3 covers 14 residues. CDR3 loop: CASNIRGAKNIQYF. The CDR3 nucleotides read TGTGCCAGCAACATCAGGGGAGCCAAAAACATTCAGTACTTC.

The CDR3 loop is CASSMRGQVEETQYF. The CDR3 nucleotides are TGTGCCAGCAGTATGCGGGGACAGGTCGAAGAGACCCAGTACTTC. The V call is TRBV28, the J call TRBJ2-5, with 8 bases identical to TRBD1. The CDR3 sequence is 15 residues long. The junction had 8 bases not matched to a gene; V was cut back by 5 bases and J by 3 bases. Per the germline V gene, CDR1 is MDHEN and CDR2 is SYDVKM. Filled out from reference TRBV28 and TRBJ2-5, the complete variable domain reads DVKVTQSSRYLVKRTGEKVFLECVQDMDHENMFWYRQDPGLGLRLIYFSYDVKMKEKGDIPEGYSVSREKKERFSLILESASTNQTSMYLCASSMRGQVEETQYFGPGTRLLVL.

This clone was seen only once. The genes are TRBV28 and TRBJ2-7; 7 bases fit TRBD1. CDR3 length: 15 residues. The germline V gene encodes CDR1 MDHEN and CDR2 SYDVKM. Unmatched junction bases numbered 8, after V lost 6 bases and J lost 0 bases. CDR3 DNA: TGTGCCAGCAGCCGCCGAGGGGGCTACTCCTACGAGCAGTACTTC. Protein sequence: CASSRRGGYSYEQYF.

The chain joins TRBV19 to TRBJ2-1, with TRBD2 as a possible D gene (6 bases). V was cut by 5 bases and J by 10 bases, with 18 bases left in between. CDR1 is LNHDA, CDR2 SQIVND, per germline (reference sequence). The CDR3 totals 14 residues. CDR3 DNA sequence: TGTGCCAGTAGTGCCGGGACTGACAGCGTAGAGCAGTTCTTC. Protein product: CASSAGTDSVEQFF.

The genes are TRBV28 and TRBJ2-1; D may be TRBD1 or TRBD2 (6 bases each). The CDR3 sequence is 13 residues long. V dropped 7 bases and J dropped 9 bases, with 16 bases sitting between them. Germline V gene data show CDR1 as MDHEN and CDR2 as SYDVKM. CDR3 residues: CASTSEGGREQFF. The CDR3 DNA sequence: TGTGCCAGCACCTCTGAGGGGGGCCGTGAGCAGTTCTTC.

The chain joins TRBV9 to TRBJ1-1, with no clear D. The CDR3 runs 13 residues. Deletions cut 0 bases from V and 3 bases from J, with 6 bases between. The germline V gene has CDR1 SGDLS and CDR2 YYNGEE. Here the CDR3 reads CASSVGHDTEAFF. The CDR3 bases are TGTGCCAGCAGCGTAGGGCACGACACTGAAGCTTTCTTT.

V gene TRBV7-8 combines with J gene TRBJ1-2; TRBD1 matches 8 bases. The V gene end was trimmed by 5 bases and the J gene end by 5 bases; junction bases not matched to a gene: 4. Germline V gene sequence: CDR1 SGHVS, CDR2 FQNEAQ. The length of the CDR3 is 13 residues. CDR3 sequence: CASSPGQGYGYTF. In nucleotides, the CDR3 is TGTGCCAGCAGCCCTGGACAGGGATATGGCTACACCTTC.

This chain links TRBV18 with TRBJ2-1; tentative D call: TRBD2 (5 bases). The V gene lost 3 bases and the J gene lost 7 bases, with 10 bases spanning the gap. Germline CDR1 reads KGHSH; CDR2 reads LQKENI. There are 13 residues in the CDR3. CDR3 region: CASSPNEGNEQFF. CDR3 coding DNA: TGTGCCAGCTCACCGAACGAGGGAAATGAGCAGTTCTTC. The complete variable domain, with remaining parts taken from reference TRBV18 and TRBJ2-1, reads NAGVMQNPRHLVRRRGQEARLRCSPMKGHSHVYWYRQLPEEGLKFMVYLQKENIIDESGMPKERFSAEFPKEGPSILRIQQVVRGDSAAYFCASSPNEGNEQFFGPGTRLTVL.

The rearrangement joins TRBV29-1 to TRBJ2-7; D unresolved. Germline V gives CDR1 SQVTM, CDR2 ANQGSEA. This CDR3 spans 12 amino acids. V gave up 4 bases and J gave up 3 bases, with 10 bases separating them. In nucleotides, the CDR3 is TGCAGCGTTGGCGCCAGCTTCTACGAGCAGTACTTC. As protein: CSVGASFYEQYF.

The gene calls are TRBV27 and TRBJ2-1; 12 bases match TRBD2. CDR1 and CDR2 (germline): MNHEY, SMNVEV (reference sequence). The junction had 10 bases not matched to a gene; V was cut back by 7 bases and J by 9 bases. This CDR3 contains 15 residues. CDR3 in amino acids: CASTLGLAGIGEQFF. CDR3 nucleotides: TGTGCCAGCACCCTTGGACTAGCGGGGATTGGTGAGCAGTTCTTC.

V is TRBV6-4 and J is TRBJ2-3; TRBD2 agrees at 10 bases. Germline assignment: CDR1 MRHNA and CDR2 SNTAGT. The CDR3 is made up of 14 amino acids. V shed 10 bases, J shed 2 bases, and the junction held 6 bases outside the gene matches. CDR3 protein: CATRSGRSTDTQYF. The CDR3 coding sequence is TGTGCCACCCGTAGCGGGAGGTCCACAGATACGCAGTATTTT.

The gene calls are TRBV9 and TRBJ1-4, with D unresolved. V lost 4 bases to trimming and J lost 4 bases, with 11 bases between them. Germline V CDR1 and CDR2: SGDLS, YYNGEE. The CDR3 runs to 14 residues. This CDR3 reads CASSPPPSNEKLFF. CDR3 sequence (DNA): TGTGCCAGCAGCCCCCCCCCAAGTAATGAAAAACTGTTTTTT.

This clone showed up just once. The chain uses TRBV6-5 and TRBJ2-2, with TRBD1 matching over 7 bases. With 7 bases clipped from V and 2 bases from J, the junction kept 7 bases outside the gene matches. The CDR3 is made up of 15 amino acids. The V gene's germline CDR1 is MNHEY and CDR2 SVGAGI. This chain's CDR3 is CASTDRATNTGELFF. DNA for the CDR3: TGTGCCAGCACAGACAGGGCTACTAACACCGGGGAGCTGTTTTTT.

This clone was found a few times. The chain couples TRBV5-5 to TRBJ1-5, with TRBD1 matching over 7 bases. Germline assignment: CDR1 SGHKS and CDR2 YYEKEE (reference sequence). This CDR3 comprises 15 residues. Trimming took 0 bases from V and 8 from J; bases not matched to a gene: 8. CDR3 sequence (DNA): TGTGCCAGCAGCTTGGACAGGGGTCCCCTTAAGCCCCAGCATTTT. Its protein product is CASSLDRGPLKPQHF.

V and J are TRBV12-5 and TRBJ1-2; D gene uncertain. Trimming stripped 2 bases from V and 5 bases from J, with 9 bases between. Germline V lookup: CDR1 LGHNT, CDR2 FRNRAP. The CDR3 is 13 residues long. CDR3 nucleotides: TGTGCTAGTGGTTTGACAGCGTCGTATGGCTACACCTTC. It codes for CASGLTASYGYTF.

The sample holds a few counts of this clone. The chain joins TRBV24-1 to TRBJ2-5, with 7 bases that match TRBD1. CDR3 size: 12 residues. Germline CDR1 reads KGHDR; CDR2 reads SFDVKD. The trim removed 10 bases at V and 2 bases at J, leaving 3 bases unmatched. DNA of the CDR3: TGTGCCACGAGGGGGCTACAAGAGACCCAGTACTTC. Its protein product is CATRGLQETQYF.

The CDR3 region has the DNA TGTGCCAGCAGTTACCCCAGCTCCTACGAGCAGTACTTC. It codes for CASSYPSSYEQYF. The chain couples TRBV6-2 or TRBV6-3 to TRBJ2-7; D ambiguous. The V gene's germline CDR1 is MNHEY and CDR2 SVGEGT. The length of the CDR3 is 13 residues. Trimming left V 2 bases short and J 0 bases short, with 5 bases between.

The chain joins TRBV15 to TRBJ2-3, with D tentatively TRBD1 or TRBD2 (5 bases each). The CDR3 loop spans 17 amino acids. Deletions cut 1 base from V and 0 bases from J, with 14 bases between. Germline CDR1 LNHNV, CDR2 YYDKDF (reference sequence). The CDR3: CATSRVGRTSSTDTQYF. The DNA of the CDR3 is TGTGCCACCAGCAGAGTGGGACGCACTTCTAGCACAGATACGCAGTATTTT.

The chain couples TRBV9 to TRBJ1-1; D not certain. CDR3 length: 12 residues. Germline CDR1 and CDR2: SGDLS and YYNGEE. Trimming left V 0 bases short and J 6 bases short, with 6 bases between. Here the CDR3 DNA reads TGTGCCAGCAGCGTAGTCGGACCTGAAGCTTTCTTT. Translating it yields CASSVVGPEAFF.

CDR3 bases: TGTGCCAGCAGTTACGCGGGGGCCCAAGAGACCCAGTACTTC. It codes for CASSYAGAQETQYF. This chain connects TRBV6-2 or TRBV6-3 to TRBJ2-5; D possibly corresponds to TRBD2 (7 bases). CDR3 length: 14 amino acids. Between the trimmed V and J ends, which lost 2 bases and 1 base, there was a span of 8 bases. CDR1 is MNHEY, CDR2 SVGEGT, per germline.

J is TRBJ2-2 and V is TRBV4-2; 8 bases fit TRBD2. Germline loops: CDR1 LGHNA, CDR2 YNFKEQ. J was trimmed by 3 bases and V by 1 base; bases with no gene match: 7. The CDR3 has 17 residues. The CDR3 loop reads CASSQAGLAGYTGELFF. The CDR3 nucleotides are TGTGCCAGCAGCCAAGCCGGGCTAGCGGGTTACACCGGGGAGCTGTTTTTT.

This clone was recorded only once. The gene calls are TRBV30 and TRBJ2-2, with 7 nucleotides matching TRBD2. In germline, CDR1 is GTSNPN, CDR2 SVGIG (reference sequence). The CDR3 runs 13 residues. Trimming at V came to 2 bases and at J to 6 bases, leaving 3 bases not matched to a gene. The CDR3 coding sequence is TGTGCCTGGAGTCCAAGCGGGGCCGGGGAGCTGTTTTTT. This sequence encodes CAWSPSGAGELFF.

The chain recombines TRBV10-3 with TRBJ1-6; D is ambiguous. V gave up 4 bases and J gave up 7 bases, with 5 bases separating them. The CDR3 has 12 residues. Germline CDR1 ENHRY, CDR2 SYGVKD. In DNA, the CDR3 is TGTGCCATCAGTGGACAAAATTCACCCCTCCACTTT. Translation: CAISGQNSPLHF.

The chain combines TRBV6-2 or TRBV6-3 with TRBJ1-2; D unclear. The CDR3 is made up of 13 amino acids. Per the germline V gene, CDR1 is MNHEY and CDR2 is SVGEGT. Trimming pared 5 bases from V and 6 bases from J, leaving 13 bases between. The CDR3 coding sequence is TGTGCCAGCAGTAACCCCGGGTGGAATGGCTACACCTTC. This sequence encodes CASSNPGWNGYTF.

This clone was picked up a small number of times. The CDR3 DNA reads as TGTGCCAGCAGCCCAGGGGGTCTGGGCAATCAGCCCCAGCATTTT. It translates to CASSPGGLGNQPQHF. This chain joins TRBV7-2 and TRBJ1-5; TRBD1 matches 7 bases. The CDR3 runs 15 residues. V lost 5 bases to trimming and J lost 2 bases; unmatched junction nucleotides: 6. CDR1 and CDR2 from the germline V gene are SGHTA and FQGNSA. The whole variable domain, filled in from reference TRBV7-2 and TRBJ1-5, reads GAGVSQSPSNKVTEKGKDVELRCDPISGHTALYWYRQSLGQGLEFLIYFQGNSAPDKSGLPSDRFSAERTGGSVSTLTIQRTQQEDSAVYLCASSPGGLGNQPQHFGDGTRLSIL.

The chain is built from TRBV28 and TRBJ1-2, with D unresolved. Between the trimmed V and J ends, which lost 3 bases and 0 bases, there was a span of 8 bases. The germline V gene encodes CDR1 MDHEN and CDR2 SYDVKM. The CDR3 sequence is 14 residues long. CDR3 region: CASSFSSANYGYTF. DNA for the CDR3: TGTGCCAGCAGTTTTTCTTCAGCTAACTATGGCTACACCTTC.